The following is a T cell receptor beta chain sequence with its context. Mismatch with germline at one junction end may stem from a read error. TCRdb independently ran MiXCR on the PCR reads; one entry per CDR3 protein. The sample lists approximately 670,000 distinct CDR3 sequences, just under 20% occurring once. Looked up from germline, CDR1 is MNHEY and CDR2 is SMNVEV (reference sequence). The CDR3 runs to 13 residues. This specimen belongs to a study of molecular identifiers for immune sequencing clone quantification. The TCR comes from a human donor in good health. Some libraries in this study had Jurkat cell RNA spiked in. The rearrangement links TRBV27 to TRBJ2-7, with D unresolved. Sample: naive CD8+ T cells from blood, with Jurkat cell RNA spiked in. Subset noted: FACS-sorted CD8+CD4-CCR7+CD45RA+ naive T cells. CDR3 in amino acids: CASSLGHSYKQYF. CDR3 in DNA: TGTGCCAGCAGTTTGGGCCACTCCTACAAGCAGTACTTC.